This TCR beta chain is drawn from a study of technical replicates of blood from a handful of donors. From germline, CDR1 is MNHEY and CDR2 SMNVEV (reference sequence). The V and J ends lost 2 bases and 2 bases respectively, with 12 bases between them. The CDR3 runs to 15 residues. Some clones are missing from TCRdb's copy, which holds only in-frame ones; the method was immunoSEQ multiplex PCR. The repertoire holds tens of thousands of clones, 90% to 95% seen once, with more than 0.2% in the top ten. This sequence was found in a human donor in good health. Material for sequencing was T cells isolated from PBMCs. The chain is built from TRBV27 and TRBJ1-2; weak D call: TRBD1 (5 bases). The CDR3 DNA follows: TGTGCCAGCAGTTTAAGTAGGGGTAGGAACTATGGCTACACCTTC. Protein: CASSLSRGRNYGYTF.